This T cell receptor (beta chain) originates from a study of cytomegalovirus exposure and HLA in healthy donors. Regarding the study as a whole: For most TCR sequences rarity was the rule, although some public TCRs occurred in many donors.

Germline V gene lookup returns CDR1 MNHNS and CDR2 SASEGT. CDR3 length equals 15 residues. V lost 0 bases to trimming and J lost 7 bases, with 13 bases between them. On this clone: What it binds is unknown.

60 Vbeta and 13 Jbeta primers were used in PCR. Sequencing used immunoSEQ multiplex PCR; TCRdb keeps in-frame clones, though not all of them. The top ten clones hold approximately 4.1% of a sample with 150,000 to 200,000 clones, less than 90% of them seen once. The chain joins TRBV6-1 to TRBJ1-5, with D unresolved. The sequenced material came from PBMCs. The sequence was obtained from a woman between 45 and 65 years old in good health and CMV-seropositive. The CDR3 sequence: CASSEARGVEQPQHF. The CDR3 coding sequence is TGTGCCAGCAGTGAAGCGCGAGGAGTTGAGCAGCCCCAGCATTTT.